The following is a T cell receptor (beta chain) sequence with its context. These data belong to a study of blood T cell repertoires in COVID-19. The protocol was immunoSEQ multiplex PCR, while the TCRdb copy is restricted to in-frame clones and leaves out a portion. The sample has 40,000 to 55,000 clones; less than 85% are singletons. V trimming: 10 bases; J trimming: 1 base; junction bases outside the gene matches: 6. Germline values: CDR1 LNHDA, CDR2 SQIVND (reference sequence). This CDR3 has 13 residues. The J gene is TRBJ1-1, the V gene TRBV19, with 7 bases that match TRBD1. The sequenced sample was peripheral blood. The sequence was obtained from a man aged 50-60 years with acute or convalescent COVID-19. The CDR3 bases are TGTGCCATTACGGACAGGAGGAACACTGAAGCTTTCTTT. It codes for CAITDRRNTEAFF.